The 9 T cell receptor beta chains below all came from one sample that was sequenced in a study of T-cell memory formation after mild COVID-19. A single record per CDR3 protein comes from TCRdb applying MiXCR to the 5' RACE reads. The table records around 450,000 distinct CDR3 sequences, approximately 24% of them present only once. The specimen was PBMCs or a T cell subset sorted from them (not recorded which). The receptors were gathered from an adult woman who had mild COVID-19 (a few samples of this study predate the infection). Cell type and time point are not known.

Ten or more counts support this clonotype. An end of the junction does not agree with germline; a read error may underlie this. The chain has TRBV12-3 or TRBV12-4 and TRBJ2-7, with a possible D match to TRBD1 (7 bases). This CDR3 region has 14 residues. CDR3 nucleotide sequence: TGCGCCAGCAGCTTGGGCAGGGGGGCCTACGAGCAGTACTTC. This sequence encodes CASSLGRGAYEQYF.

This clonotype showed up just a few times. The chain carries TRBV5-5 and TRBJ1-5; no clear D. V was cut by 3 bases and J by 9 bases, with 10 bases left in between. This CDR3 has 12 residues. The germline CDR1 and CDR2 sequences are SGHKS and YYEKEE (reference sequence). The CDR3 sequence: CASSSGNRPQHF. CDR3 coding DNA: TGTGCCAGCAGCTCCGGTAACCGGCCCCAGCATTTT. The full variable domain, its missing parts supplied by reference TRBV5-5 and TRBJ1-5, is DAGVTQSPTHLIKTRGQQVTLRCSPISGHKSVSWYQQVLGQGPQFIFQYYEKEERGRGNFPDRFSARQFPNYSSELNVNALLLGDSALYLCASSSGNRPQHFGDGTRLSIL.

This clonotype showed up just a few times. This chain links TRBV15 with TRBJ1-5; D remains unclear. Germline CDR1 LNHNV, CDR2 YYDKDF (reference sequence). The CDR3 is 15 residues long. With 6 bases removed from V and 1 base from J, the gap between germline ends came to 13 bases. The CDR3 sequence is CATSRDPTSNQPQHF. The CDR3 coding sequence is TGTGCCACCAGTCGAGATCCGACCAGCAATCAGCCCCAGCATTTT.

This clonotype appeared a few times. The chain recombines TRBV7-2 with TRBJ2-2; 9 positions agree with TRBD1. The CDR3 loop spans 13 amino acids. V was clipped by 6 bases and J by 6 bases; unmatched bases: 2. Germline V CDR1 and CDR2: SGHTA, FQGNSA. The CDR3 protein is CASRRTGAGELFF. The DNA of the CDR3 is TGTGCCAGCAGACGGACAGGGGCCGGGGAGCTGTTTTTT.

This clonotype was detected a few times. The chain is built from TRBV18 and TRBJ1-5, with 8 bases identical to TRBD1. Germline lookup yields CDR1 KGHSH and CDR2 LQKENI. J lost 7 bases, V lost 4 bases, and 6 bases had no gene match. The CDR3 has 14 amino acids. The CDR3 spells CASSRGQEGQPQHF. CDR3 nucleotide sequence: TGTGCCAGCTCACGGGGACAGGAGGGACAGCCCCAGCATTTT.

This clonotype was seen only a few times. The V and J genes are TRBV7-2 and TRBJ1-5, with no clear D. The V gene's germline CDR1 is SGHTA and CDR2 FQGNSA. V lost 0 bases to trimming and J lost 5 bases, with 5 bases between them. The CDR3 contains 13 residues. The DNA for the CDR3 is TGTGCCAGCAGCTTAGCGGAAGATCAGCCCCAGCATTTT. Its protein is CASSLAEDQPQHF.

This clonotype occurred a few times. Here the CDR3 reads CAIPAPRQRCSYNEQFF. The CDR3, as DNA: TGTGCCATCCCAGCCCCCCGTCAGAGGTGCTCCTACAATGAGCAGTTCTTC. The gene calls are TRBV27 and TRBJ2-1; D gene uncertain. The CDR3 runs to 17 residues. Trimming took 10 bases from V and 0 from J, leaving 22 bases between them. Germline V gives CDR1 MNHEY, CDR2 SMNVEV (reference sequence).

V gene TRBV2 combines with J gene TRBJ2-2; 11 nucleotides line up with TRBD1. The V gene end was trimmed by 6 bases and the J gene end by 2 bases; junction bases not matched to a gene: 2. There are 15 residues in the CDR3. Germline V gene lookup returns CDR1 SNHLY and CDR2 FYNNEI. The CDR3: CASRGQGVNTGELFF. For the CDR3, the DNA is TGTGCCAGCAGGGGACAGGGGGTTAACACCGGGGAGCTGTTTTTT. Together with reference TRBV2 and TRBJ2-2, the CDR3 gives the full variable domain: EPEVTQTPSHQVTQMGQEVILRCVPISNHLYFYWYRQILGQKVEFLVSFYNNEISEKSEIFDDQFSVERPDGSNFTLKIRSTKLEDSAMYFCASRGQGVNTGELFFGEGSRLTVL.

This clonotype was seen repeatedly, ten times or more. This rearrangement joins TRBV7-9 to TRBJ2-1, with 10 bases matching TRBD2. The CDR3 consists of 16 residues. Germline lookup yields CDR1 SEHNR and CDR2 FQNEAQ (reference sequence). V lost 1 base, J lost 7 bases, and 7 bases stayed unmatched. The CDR3 DNA sequence: TGTGCCAGCAGCTTAGGGGCTAGCGGGAGTAGGAATGAGCAGTTCTTC. It codes for CASSLGASGSRNEQFF.